This TCR beta chain stems from a study of lymphopenia after photon versus proton radiotherapy. A word on this clone: As yet, its antigen is unknown.

V lost 10 bases and J lost 5; bases outside the gene matches: 5. The V gene's germline CDR1 is MDHEN and CDR2 SYDVKM. The length of the CDR3 is 13 residues. Study-level results: Post-nadir TCR diversity decline inversely tracked overall survival among those who died.

Some clones are missing from TCRdb's copy, which holds only in-frame ones; the method was immunoSEQ multiplex PCR. The repertoire holds 70,000 to 95,000 clones, with 80% to 90% as singletons. The sequencing here drew on peripheral blood, taken from a patient treated with proton-based radiotherapy. This rearrangement joins TRBV28 to TRBJ1-5, with 10 nucleotides matching TRBD1. This TCR came from a man between 60 and 75 years old with pancreatic cancer. CDR3 bases: TGTGCCACCCGGGGACAGGGGTATCAGCCCCAGCATTTT. The encoded protein is CATRGQGYQPQHF.